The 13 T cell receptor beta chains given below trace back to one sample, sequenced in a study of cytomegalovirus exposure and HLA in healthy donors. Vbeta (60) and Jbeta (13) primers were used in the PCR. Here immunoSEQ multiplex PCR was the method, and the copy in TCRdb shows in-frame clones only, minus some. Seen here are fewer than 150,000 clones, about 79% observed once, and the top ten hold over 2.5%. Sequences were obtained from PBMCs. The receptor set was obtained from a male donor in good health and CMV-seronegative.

CDR3 coding DNA: TGTGCCAGCAGCTCGACAGACCCCCAGCCCCAGCATTTT. It codes for CASSSTDPQPQHF. V usage is TRBV5-8 and J usage is TRBJ1-5; TRBD1 is a possible D gene (5 bases). The V and J ends lost 3 bases and 7 bases respectively, with 11 bases between them. There are 13 residues in the CDR3. Germline V gene sequence: CDR1 SGHTS, CDR2 YDEGEE. The full variable domain, with the rest looked up from reference TRBV5-8 and TRBJ1-5, is EAGVTQSPTHLIKTRGQQATLRCSPISGHTSVYWYQQALGLGLQFLLWYDEGEERNRGNFPPRFSGRQFPNYSSELNVNALELEDSALYLCASSSTDPQPQHFGDGTRLSIL.

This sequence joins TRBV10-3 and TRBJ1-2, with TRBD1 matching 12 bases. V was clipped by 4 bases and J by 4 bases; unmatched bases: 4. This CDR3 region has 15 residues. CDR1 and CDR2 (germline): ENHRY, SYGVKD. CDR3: CAISGGQGASYGYTF. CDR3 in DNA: TGTGCCATCAGTGGGGGACAGGGGGCGAGCTATGGCTACACCTTC.

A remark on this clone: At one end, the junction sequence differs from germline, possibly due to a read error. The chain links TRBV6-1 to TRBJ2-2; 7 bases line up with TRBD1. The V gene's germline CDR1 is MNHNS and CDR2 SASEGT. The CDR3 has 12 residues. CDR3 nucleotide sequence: TGTGCCAGCCTCCAGGGGGACCGGGGAGCTGTTTTT. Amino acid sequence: CASLQGDRGAVF.

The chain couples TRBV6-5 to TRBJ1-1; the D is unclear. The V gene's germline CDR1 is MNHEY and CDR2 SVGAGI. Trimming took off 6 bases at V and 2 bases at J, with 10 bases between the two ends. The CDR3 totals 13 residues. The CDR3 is CASRSGRNTEAFF. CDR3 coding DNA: TGTGCCAGCAGGTCAGGCAGAAACACTGAAGCTTTCTTT.

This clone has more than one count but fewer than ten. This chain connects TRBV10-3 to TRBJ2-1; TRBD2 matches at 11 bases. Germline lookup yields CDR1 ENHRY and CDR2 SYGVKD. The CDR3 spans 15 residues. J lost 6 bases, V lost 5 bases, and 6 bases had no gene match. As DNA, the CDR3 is TGTGCCATCAGTATAACTAGCGGGAGCGTCAATGAGCAGTTCTTC. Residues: CAISITSGSVNEQFF.

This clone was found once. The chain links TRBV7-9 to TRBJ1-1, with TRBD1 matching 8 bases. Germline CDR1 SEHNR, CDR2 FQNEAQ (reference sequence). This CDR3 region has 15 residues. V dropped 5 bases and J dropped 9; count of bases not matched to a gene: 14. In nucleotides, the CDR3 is TGTGCCAGCAGCAACCCCGGGGACAGGACTTTGAAAGCTTTCTTT. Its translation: CASSNPGDRTLKAFF.

The CDR3 protein is CASSSTGMPYEQYF. The CDR3 nucleotides are TGCGCCAGCAGCTCAACCGGGATGCCCTACGAGCAGTACTTC. The V gene is TRBV4-3, the J gene TRBJ2-7, with D possibly TRBD2 on 5 matching bases. CDR1 and CDR2 (germline): LGHNA, YSLEER. Trimming removed 5 bases at V and 2 bases at J, with 13 bases between. This CDR3 is 14 amino acids long.

The CDR3 is CASSLNRATGELFF. As DNA, the CDR3 is TGTGCCAGCAGCTTAAACAGGGCCACCGGGGAGCTGTTTTTT. The gene calls are TRBV7-3 and TRBJ2-2; the D gene is possibly TRBD1 (6 bases). Trimming removed 1 base from V and 4 bases from J, with 7 bases in between. The CDR3 has 14 amino acids. Germline V gives CDR1 SGHTA, CDR2 FQGTGA.

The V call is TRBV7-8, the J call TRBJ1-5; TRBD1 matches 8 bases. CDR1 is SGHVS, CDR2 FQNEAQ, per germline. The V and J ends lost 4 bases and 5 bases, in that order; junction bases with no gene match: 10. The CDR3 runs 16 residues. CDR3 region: CASSWQQGVPHQPQHF. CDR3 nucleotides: TGTGCCAGCAGCTGGCAACAGGGGGTTCCCCATCAGCCCCAGCATTTT.

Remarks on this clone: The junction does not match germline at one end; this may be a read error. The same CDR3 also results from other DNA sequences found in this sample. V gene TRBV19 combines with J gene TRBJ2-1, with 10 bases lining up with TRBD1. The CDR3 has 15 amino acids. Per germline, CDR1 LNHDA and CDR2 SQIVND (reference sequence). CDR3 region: CASSPGQGWSHEQFF. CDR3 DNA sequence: TGCGCCAGTAGTCCGGGACAGGGGTGGTCACATGAGCAGTTCTTC.

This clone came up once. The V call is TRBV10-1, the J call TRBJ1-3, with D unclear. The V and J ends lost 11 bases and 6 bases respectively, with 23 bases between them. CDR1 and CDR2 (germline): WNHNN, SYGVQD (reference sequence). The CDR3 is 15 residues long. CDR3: CASQPGRVVINTIYF. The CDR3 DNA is TGCGCCTCCCAGCCGGGTCGAGTAGTTATAAACACCATATATTTT.

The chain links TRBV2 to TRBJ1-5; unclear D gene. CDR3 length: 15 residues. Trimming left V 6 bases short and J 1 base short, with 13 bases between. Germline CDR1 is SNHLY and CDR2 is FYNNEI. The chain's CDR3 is CASRREAWSNQPQHF. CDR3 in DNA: TGTGCCAGCAGGAGGGAGGCGTGGAGCAATCAGCCCCAGCATTTT.

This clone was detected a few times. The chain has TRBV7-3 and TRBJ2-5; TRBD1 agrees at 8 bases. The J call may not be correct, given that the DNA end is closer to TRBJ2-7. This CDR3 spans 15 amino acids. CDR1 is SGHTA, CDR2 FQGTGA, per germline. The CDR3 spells CASSRGTGEGYEQYF. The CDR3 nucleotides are TGTGCCAGCAGCCGCGGGACAGGTGAAGGTTACGAGCAGTACTTC.